This is a list of T cell receptor beta chains from one sample in a study of blood T cell repertoires in COVID-19. Profiled with immunoSEQ multiplex PCR; TCRdb holds only in-frame clones, not every one. The repertoire has around 260,000 clones, roughly 80% of them found once; the top ten carry around 4.2%. The sample comprised peripheral blood. The receptors originated from a man aged 55 to 69 with acute or convalescent COVID-19. Each CDR3 is given with its conserved first and last residue. Each record gives: J gene, V gene, D gene, CDR3 length, clone size, CDR3 DNA, CDR3 protein. D genes are given only for firm matches. Clone size, where shown, is once, few, many, or a class for clones that have expanded.

>TRBJ2-7|TRBV19|TRBD1|12|few
TGTGCCAGTAGGGACAGGGGATACGAGCAGTACTTC
CASRDRGYEQYF
>TRBJ1-1|TRBV7-9|NA|15|NA
TGTGCCAGCAGCGTCCGGCGGGTTGGAAACACTGAAGCTTTCTTT
CASSVRRVGNTEAFF
>TRBJ2-5|TRBV7-9|NA|15|once
TGTGCCAGCAGCCCTGGAGGAGAGCTCGCAGGTACCCAGTACTTC
CASSPGGELAGTQYF
>TRBJ2-3|TRBV2|NA|15|once
TGTGCCAGCAGTGTTCCCTCGGTTTGGACAGATACGCAGTATTTT
CASSVPSVWTDTQYF
>TRBJ2-3|TRBV7-8|NA|15|NA
TGTGCCAGCAGCTTCTACAGAAGGGGCGCAGATACGCAGTATTTT
CASSFYRRGADTQYF
>TRBJ1-1|TRBV24-1|NA|14|NA
TGTGCCACCATAGGCAGCGGAATGAACACTGAAGCTTTCTTT
CATIGSGMNTEAFF
>TRBJ1-3|TRBV19|TRBD1|16|NA
TGTGCCAGTAGAAGATCGACAGGGAGCTCTGGAAACACCATATATTTT
CASRRSTGSSGNTIYF
>TRBJ1-5|TRBV12-5|NA|17|NA
TGTGCTAGTGGGCCCGCCGGGGGGGGCTCCGAGGGTCAGCCCCAGCATTTT
CASGPAGGGSEGQPQHF
>TRBJ2-3|TRBV11-3|NA|13|NA
TGTGCCAGCAGCTTTCAACTCACAGATACGCAGTATTTT
CASSFQLTDTQYF
>TRBJ2-4|TRBV28|TRBD1|15|NA
TGTGCCAGCAGCTCCGGGACAGGGGGCAGAAACATTCAGTACTTC
CASSSGTGGRNIQYF
>TRBJ2-7|TRBV18|TRBD2|16|NA
TGTGCCAGCTCAGCCGGGACTAGCGGGACCCAGGGGGAGCAGTACTTC
CASSAGTSGTQGEQYF
>TRBJ1-5|TRBV19|TRBD1|15|NA
TGTGCCAGTAATGGACAGGGGGCCCTCAATCAGCCCCAGCATTTT
CASNGQGALNQPQHF
>TRBJ2-3|TRBV6-5|TRBD1|16|NA
TGTGCCAGCAGTTACTCGACAGGGGGAAGCACAGATACGCAGTATTTT
CASSYSTGGSTDTQYF
>TRBJ2-7|TRBV7-2|TRBD1|14|NA
TGTGCCAGCAGCCTAGACAGGGGCGGCTACGAGCAGTACTTC
CASSLDRGGYEQYF
>TRBJ2-7|TRBV7-9|NA|16|NA
TGTGCCAGCAGCTTAGGGGCAGCCTCCCTTTCCTACGAGCAGTACTTC
CASSLGAASLSYEQYF
>TRBJ2-2|TRBV9|NA|15|NA
TGTGCCAGCAGCGTATCGGGGACGAACACCGGGGAGCTGTTTTTT
CASSVSGTNTGELFF
>TRBJ2-7|TRBV30|TRBD1|13|few
TGTGCCCTAGGGTGGGACAGGGGTTACGAGCAGTACTTC
CALGWDRGYEQYF
>TRBJ2-3|TRBV5-6|NA|15|NA
TGTGCCAGCAGCTACCGCCAGGGGCGCACAGATACGCAGTATTTT
CASSYRQGRTDTQYF
>TRBJ2-5|TRBV9|TRBD2|15|NA
TGTGCCAGCAGTCCGGGACTAGCGGGTCTGGAGACCCAGTACTTC
CASSPGLAGLETQYF
>TRBJ1-5|TRBV7-8|NA|12|few
TGTGCCAGCAGCTTAGTTCAGGAGCCCCAGCATTTT
CASSLVQEPQHF
>TRBJ2-3|TRBV6-5|TRBD1|14|NA
TGTGCCAGCAGTCCCCGGACAGGGTCAGATACGCAGTATTTT
CASSPRTGSDTQYF
>TRBJ2-7|TRBV10-3|NA|15|NA
TGTGCCATCAGTTTTCTCCCCACAGGGTCGGGCGAGCAGTACTTC
CAISFLPTGSGEQYF
>TRBJ2-7|TRBV5-4|NA|14|NA
TGTGCCAGCAGCTTGGGGGACACTTCCTACGAGCAGTACTTC
CASSLGDTSYEQYF
>TRBJ1-2|TRBV19|TRBD1|14|NA
TGTGCCAGTAGTATCGGGCAGGGGGCGCGCGGCTACACCTTC
CASSIGQGARGYTF